Each of the 2 T cell receptor beta chains below was sequenced from the same sample in a study of OX40 agonist ivuxolimab in advanced cancers. Here immunoSEQ multiplex PCR was the method, and the copy in TCRdb shows in-frame clones only, minus some. The data show 80,000 to 100,000 clones, with around nine tenths seen just once and around 0.3% held by the top ten. Specimen: CD4+ or CD8+ T cells sorted from blood, collected in a trial of the OX40 agonist ivuxolimab. These receptors were obtained from an adult with an advanced solid tumor such as melanoma, head and neck, liver or kidney cancer.

The rearrangement joins TRBV5-8 to TRBJ1-3; D is unclear. Germline lookup yields CDR1 SGHTS and CDR2 YDEGEE. The CDR3 is 15 residues long. The ends were cut back, 6 bases at V and 4 bases at J, with 17 bases in the middle. CDR3: CASNFRGTLGNTIYF. CDR3 nucleotide sequence: TGTGCCAGCAACTTCCGAGGTACATTAGGAAACACCATATATTTT.

This rearrangement joins TRBV28 to TRBJ2-1; possibly TRBD2 for D (6 bases). The CDR3 extends over 15 amino acids. Germline CDR1 is MDHEN and CDR2 is SYDVKM. The V end lost 3 bases, the J end lost 4 bases, and 13 bases lay between the germline ends. The CDR3 nucleotides are TGTGCCAGCAGTTTCACCCTAGCGCAGTACAATGAGCAGTTCTTC. Protein: CASSFTLAQYNEQFF.